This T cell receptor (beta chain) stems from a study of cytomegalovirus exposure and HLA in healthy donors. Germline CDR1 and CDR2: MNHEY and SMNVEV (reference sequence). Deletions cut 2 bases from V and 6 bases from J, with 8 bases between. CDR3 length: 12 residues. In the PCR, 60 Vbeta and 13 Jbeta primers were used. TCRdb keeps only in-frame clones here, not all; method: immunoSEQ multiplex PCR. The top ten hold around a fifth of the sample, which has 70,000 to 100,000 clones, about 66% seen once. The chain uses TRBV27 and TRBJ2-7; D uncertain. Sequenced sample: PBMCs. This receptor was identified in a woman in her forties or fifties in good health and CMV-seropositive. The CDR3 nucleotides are TGTGCCAGCAGTTTAGGCGGCGCCGAGCAGTACTTC. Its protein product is CASSLGGAEQYF.